Listed here is a single TCR beta chain. Antigen unknown. This record belongs to a study of identical twins. Study conclusions and caveats: Zero-insertion analyses might be partly confounded by invariant T cells like MAIT and iNKT. Conclusions came from cross-sectional statistical analysis, not from following the same donors. Low generation-probability sequences were in excess among twin-shared out-of-frame alpha sequences.

Unique molecular identifiers were present on the cDNA, and a universal primer site came from template switching. Using its own MiXCR run on the 5' RACE reads, TCRdb lists one record per CDR3 protein. The sample lists 540,000 or so distinct CDR3 sequences, about 22% occurring once. The germline V gene has CDR1 SGDLS and CDR2 YYNGEE. With 0 bases removed from V and 4 bases from J, the gap between germline ends came to 11 bases. The CDR3 has 15 residues. This sample also belongs to another study, concerning yellow fever vaccine responses in identical twins.

The receptor comes from a woman under 30 in good health. The chain carries TRBV9 and TRBJ1-5; a weak D match, TRBD1 (5 bases). The sequencing input was CD4+ T cells sorted from blood. CDR3: CASSVGGGRNQPQHF. The CDR3 nucleotides are TGTGCCAGCAGCGTAGGTGGGGGGAGGAATCAGCCCCAGCATTTT.